Listed here are 21 T cell receptor beta chains from one sample, sequenced in a study of neoadjuvant anti-PD-1 for oral cavity cancer. Sample time point: after neoadjuvant nivolumab, at surgical resection. Produced via immunoSEQ multiplex PCR; TCRdb's table is partial and in-frame only. The repertoire consists of more than 13,000 clones, with 60% to 75% occurring once and the leading ten covering more than 2%. The material was PBMCs, obtained after nivolumab (anti-PD-1) treatment. These receptors were collected from a person aged 35 to 85 with oral cavity squamous cell carcinoma.

This chain links TRBV19 with TRBJ2-7, with a weak D call TRBD2 (6 bases). Trimming cost V 3 bases and J 5 bases, with 17 bases left between them. Germline V CDR1 and CDR2: LNHDA, SQIVND (reference sequence). CDR3 length equals 15 residues. The CDR3 reads CASSMYSSGGDEQYF. CDR3 nucleotides: TGTGCCAGTAGTATGTATAGCTCTGGCGGGGACGAGCAGTACTTC.

The chain links TRBV2 to TRBJ1-5, with no clear D. This CDR3 is 15 amino acids long. The V and J ends lost 4 bases and 4 bases respectively, with 14 bases between them. CDR1 is SNHLY and CDR2 is FYNNEI in the germline V gene. The CDR3 loop is CASSGWTGGNQPQHF. Written as DNA, the CDR3 is TGTGCCAGCAGTGGGTGGACCGGAGGAAATCAGCCCCAGCATTTT.

This sequence joins TRBV14 and TRBJ1-1, with a tentative D call TRBD1 (5 bases). The CDR3 has 13 residues. Germline V gene sequence: CDR1 SGHDN, CDR2 FVKESK. Deletions cut 5 bases from V and 7 bases from J, with 14 bases between. The CDR3 reads CASSINYDSEAFF. CDR3 coding DNA: TGTGCCAGCAGCATAAACTATGACAGTGAAGCTTTCTTT.

V gene TRBV5-1 combines with J gene TRBJ2-1; D gene ambiguous. The CDR3 totals 15 residues. Per germline, CDR1 SGHRS and CDR2 YFSETQ. V was cut by 4 bases and J by 0 bases, with 11 bases left in between. The CDR3 here is CASSARDNSYNEQFF. In nucleotides, the CDR3 is TGCGCCAGCAGCGCTAGGGATAACTCCTACAATGAGCAGTTCTTC. Filled out from reference TRBV5-1 and TRBJ2-1, the complete variable domain reads KAGVTQTPRYLIKTRGQQVTLSCSPISGHRSVSWYQQTPGQGLQFLFEYFSETQRNKGNFPGRFSGRQFSNSRSEMNVSTLELGDSALYLCASSARDNSYNEQFFGPGTRLTVL.

V gene TRBV7-2 combines with J gene TRBJ1-2; weak D call: TRBD1 (5 bases). Germline V CDR1 and CDR2: SGHTA, FQGNSA. The CDR3 loop spans 15 amino acids. Trimming removed 5 bases from V and 4 bases from J, with 17 bases in between. The CDR3 loop reads CASSLRQSNPYGYTF. CDR3 nucleotides: TGTGCCAGCAGCCTACGACAGTCTAACCCCTATGGCTACACCTTC.

This chain connects TRBV6-4 to TRBJ1-2; D is ambiguous. V lost 7 bases, J lost 4 bases, and 7 bases lay in between. The CDR3 runs 11 residues. CDR1 MRHNA and CDR2 SNTAGT come from the germline V gene. CDR3 region: CASKCPYGYTF. CDR3 bases: TGTGCCAGCAAGTGTCCCTATGGCTACACCTTC.

The V gene is TRBV7-9, the J gene TRBJ1-4; D remains unclear. CDR1 and CDR2 (germline): SEHNR, FQNEAQ (reference sequence). The V end was cut by 5 bases, the J end by 8 bases, with 6 bases between. CDR3 length equals 11 residues. For the CDR3, the DNA is TGTGCCAGCAGCCGAACAGAAAAACTGTTTTTT. It codes for CASSRTEKLFF.

V and J are TRBV9 and TRBJ1-1, with D perhaps TRBD1 (5 bases). CDR1 and CDR2 from the germline V gene are SGDLS and YYNGEE. The V end lost 8 bases, the J end lost 2 bases, and 13 bases lay between the germline ends. The CDR3 is made up of 13 amino acids. The CDR3: CARGRTPNTEAFF. Here the CDR3 DNA reads TGTGCCAGAGGAAGGACACCAAACACTGAAGCTTTCTTT.

The chain's CDR3 is CASSDGSAYEQYF. In nucleotides, the CDR3 is TGTGCCAGCAGCGACGGCAGCGCTTACGAGCAGTACTTC. The chain joins TRBV9 to TRBJ2-7, with D unclear. Germline loops: CDR1 SGDLS, CDR2 YYNGEE. The V end was cut by 3 bases, the J end by 4 bases, with 11 bases between. This CDR3 contains 13 residues.

This clone appeared once. The chain carries TRBV11-3 and TRBJ1-2, with D tentatively TRBD1 (6 bases). V lost 0 bases and J lost 4, with 15 bases in between. CDR1 and CDR2 (germline): SGHNT, YENEEA. This CDR3 is 16 amino acids long. The CDR3 DNA reads as TGTGCCAGCAGCTTAGAGGGGGGGCCCGTTCCCTATGGCTACACCTTC. It yields the protein CASSLEGGPVPYGYTF.

This clone was seen once. The V gene is TRBV27, the J gene TRBJ2-1, with 7 bases lining up with TRBD2. Germline values: CDR1 MNHEY, CDR2 SMNVEV (reference sequence). Trimming removed 7 bases from V and 0 bases from J; junction bases left unmatched: 12. This CDR3 contains 17 residues. In DNA, the CDR3 is TGTGCCAGCACAGTGGGGGGGACCATCTCCTCCTACAATGAGCAGTTCTTC. Encoded protein: CASTVGGTISSYNEQFF.

The chain carries TRBV7-2 and TRBJ2-7; unclear D gene. CDR1 SGHTA and CDR2 FQGNSA come from the germline V gene. This CDR3 has 14 amino acids. V lost 3 bases to trimming and J lost 2 bases, with 11 bases between them. CDR3 DNA: TGTGCCAGCAGCTTCTTCGGTCCTACCTACGAGCAGTACTTC. Its translation is CASSFFGPTYEQYF.

The chain joins TRBV29-1 to TRBJ2-7, with 8 positions matching TRBD1. The CDR3 covers 13 residues. Germline-derived CDR1 and CDR2 are SQVTM and ANQGSEA. Unmatched junction bases numbered 6, after V lost 7 bases and J lost 1 base. Here the CDR3 reads CSASGQGSYEQYF. The CDR3 nucleotides are TGCAGCGCCTCTGGACAGGGATCCTACGAGCAGTACTTC.

This chain connects TRBV28 to TRBJ2-5; TRBD1 is a possible D gene (6 bases). With 4 bases removed from V and 5 bases from J, the gap between germline ends came to 11 bases. From germline, CDR1 is MDHEN and CDR2 SYDVKM. The CDR3 totals 13 residues. CDR3 amino acids: CASSSQGVETQYF. The CDR3 bases are TGTGCCAGCAGTTCACAGGGAGTGGAGACCCAGTACTTC.

The rearrangement joins TRBV10-2 to TRBJ1-2; TRBD1 matches 8 bases. Trimming removed 4 bases from V and 5 bases from J; junction bases left unmatched: 15. CDR3 size: 17 residues. From germline, CDR1 is WSHSY and CDR2 SAAADI. The CDR3 sequence is CASSGPLKTGVNYGYTF. The CDR3 nucleotides are TGCGCCAGCAGTGGACCTCTGAAGACAGGGGTAAATTATGGCTACACCTTC.

The V gene is TRBV11-2, the J gene TRBJ1-1; 11 bases are shared with TRBD1. Germline lookup yields CDR1 SGHAT and CDR2 FQNNGV. The CDR3 runs 14 residues. V shed 4 bases, J shed 4 bases, and the junction held 2 bases outside the gene matches. Written as DNA, the CDR3 is TGTGCCAGCAGCTGGGACAGGGGGAGCACTGAAGCTTTCTTT. It encodes CASSWDRGSTEAFF.

V gene TRBV5-6 combines with J gene TRBJ2-7; the D gene is possibly TRBD1 (5 bases). V was clipped by 3 bases and J by 6 bases, with 13 bases between them. CDR1 and CDR2 from the germline V gene are SGHDT and YYEEEE. CDR3 size: 13 residues. As DNA, the CDR3 is TGTGCCAGCAGCTCCATCCAGGGCGGCGAGCAGTACTTC. Translation gives CASSSIQGGEQYF.

The chain uses TRBV11-2 and TRBJ2-1, with a tentative D call TRBD2 (6 bases). CDR3 length: 18 residues. The germline CDR1 and CDR2 sequences are SGHAT and FQNNGV. V lost 5 bases and J lost 5, with 25 bases in between. The CDR3 spells CASSTRRTGTQKDNEQFF. As DNA, the CDR3 is TGTGCCAGCAGCACCAGACGGACCGGGACTCAAAAGGACAATGAGCAGTTCTTC. Supplemented by reference TRBV11-2 and TRBJ2-1, the full variable domain reads EAGVAQSPRYKIIEKRQSVAFWCNPISGHATLYWYQQILGQGPKLLIQFQNNGVVDDSQLPKDRFSAERLKGVDSTLKIQPAKLEDSAVYLCASSTRRTGTQKDNEQFFGPGTRLTVL.

The chain combines TRBV4-2 with TRBJ2-7; 9 bases fit TRBD2. The J segment lost 0 bases and the V segment lost 2 bases, leaving 5 bases of the junction unmatched. Per germline, CDR1 LGHNA and CDR2 YNFKEQ. The CDR3 loop spans 16 amino acids. Here the CDR3 reads CASSQQASGNSYEQYF. DNA for the CDR3: TGTGCCAGCAGCCAACAAGCTAGCGGGAACTCCTACGAGCAGTACTTC.

V usage is TRBV7-3 and J usage is TRBJ2-2, with TRBD1 matching 9 bases. The CDR3 extends over 14 amino acids. V shed 6 bases, J shed 5 bases, and the junction held 4 bases outside the gene matches. Germline CDR1 is SGHTA and CDR2 is FQGTGA. The CDR3 coding sequence is TGTGCCAGCAGACGTGGACAGGGGACCGGGGAGCTGTTTTTT. It codes for CASRRGQGTGELFF.

The chain's CDR3 is CASSKALERENYEQYF. The CDR3 DNA sequence: TGTGCCAGCAGCAAAGCGCTGGAGCGGGAGAACTACGAGCAGTACTTC. The chain recombines TRBV21-1 with TRBJ2-7; no DNA check was done on the table's D call, TRBD2. TRBV21-1 is recorded as a pseudogene. CDR3 length: 16 residues.